The rows below give T cell receptor beta chains drawn from one sample of a study of blood T cells in healthy people across ages. TCRdb re-analysed the 5' RACE reads in MiXCR, keeping a single row per CDR3 protein. The sample includes more than 650,000 distinct CDR3 sequences, roughly 24% of them seen just once. The same sample was also studied in work on T cells of mothers and their children.

Sample: blood. The receptors were sampled from a boy between 5 and 17 years old in good health. Each CDR3 is given with its conserved first and last residue. The order of the fields is J gene, clone size, V gene, D gene, CDR3 DNA, CDR3 protein. A D gene is named only where the DNA matches it firmly. A row's size may be missing; if present it is once, few, many or a size class.

J: TRBJ2-2
size: .
V: TRBV7-9
D: TRBD1
DNA: TGTGCCAGCAGCGCCACCGGGACAGGGAACACCGGGGAGCTGTTTTTT
CDR3: CASSATGTGNTGELFF

J: TRBJ1-1
size: .
V: TRBV9
D: .
DNA: TGTGCCAGCAGCGTAGGGGTAGGGCCCACTGAAGCTTTCTTT
CDR3: CASSVGVGPTEAFF

J: TRBJ1-4
size: .
V: TRBV7-6
D: .
DNA: TGTGCCAGCAGCTCTTATCGTGCCCCGGCGGAAAAACTGTTTTTT
CDR3: CASSSYRAPAEKLFF

J: TRBJ1-2
size: few
V: TRBV6-5
D: TRBD1
DNA: TGTGCCAGCAGTCGGGACAGGGGGCCAGCTGGCTACACCTTC
CDR3: CASSRDRGPAGYTF

J: TRBJ2-7
size: once
V: TRBV7-2
D: .
DNA: TGTGCCAGCAGCCCCCATGAAGGCGAGCAGTACTTC
CDR3: CASSPHEGEQYF

J: TRBJ1-2
size: .
V: TRBV7-9
D: TRBD1
DNA: TGTGCCAGCAGCCTAGGACAGGCCCGGTACACCTTC
CDR3: CASSLGQARYTF

J: TRBJ2-1
size: few
V: TRBV12-3/TRBV12-4
D: TRBD2
DNA: TGTGCCAGCAGACAGACTAGCGGGGGGGGCGAGCAGTTCTTC
CDR3: CASRQTSGGGEQFF

J: TRBJ1-2
size: once
V: TRBV5-6
D: TRBD1
DNA: TGTGCCAGCAGCTCGCGTGGGACAGGGGGCGGAAAAACCTATGGCTACACCTTC
CDR3: CASSSRGTGGGKTYGYTF

J: TRBJ1-5
size: .
V: TRBV6-5
D: .
DNA: TGTGCCAGCAGTTACGAGGACCGAAAGACCAATCAGCCCCAGCATTTT
CDR3: CASSYEDRKTNQPQHF

J: TRBJ2-4
size: .
V: TRBV14
D: .
DNA: TGTGCCAGCAGCCAAGCGTGGGGTGCCAAAAACATTCAGTACTTC
CDR3: CASSQAWGAKNIQYF

J: TRBJ1-3
size: .
V: TRBV15
D: .
DNA: TGTGCCACCAGCAGAGTCCGGACGGGAGGAAACACCATATATTTT
CDR3: CATSRVRTGGNTIYF

J: TRBJ1-1
size: few
V: TRBV27
D: .
DNA: TGTGCCAGCAGTTTATCAAGGGCAGGGAACACTGAAGCTTTCTTT
CDR3: CASSLSRAGNTEAFF

J: TRBJ1-6
size: .
V: TRBV11-2
D: .
DNA: TGTGCCAGCAGCTTAGATAGTAAATCACCCCTCCACTTT
CDR3: CASSLDSKSPLHF